A selection of T cell receptor beta chains follows, all from one sample in a study of CD8 T cells in ankylosing spondylitis. One entry per CDR3 protein, called by TCRdb with MiXCR from the 5' RACE reads. The table includes 250,000 to 350,000 distinct CDR3 sequences, approximately 8.2% detected once. Sequenced material: blood, either unsorted or a sorted T cell fraction (not recorded which). The receptors shown here come from a male donor with ankylosing spondylitis. Each CDR3 is given without its conserved first and last residue. The order of the fields is V gene, J gene, D gene, CDR3 protein. A D gene is named only where the DNA matches it firmly.

TRBV6-1	TRBJ1-6	NA	ASSPGLGGYNSPLH
TRBV5-1	TRBJ2-1	TRBD2	ASSLSSGIVYEQF
TRBV6-1	TRBJ2-1	NA	ASASREGTYNEQF
TRBV3-1	TRBJ2-3	TRBD2	ASSQRLAGSTDTQY
TRBV20-1	TRBJ2-2	NA	SASGYIEELF
TRBV4-2	TRBJ1-6	NA	ASSPPQTDWNSPLH
TRBV29-1	TRBJ1-4	NA	SALDSSNEKLF
TRBV9	TRBJ2-2	NA	ASSVARNTGELF
TRBV5-5	TRBJ2-7	TRBD2	ASRMSGAYEQY
TRBV10-3	TRBJ2-7	NA	AISDPGALSYEQY
TRBV6-6	TRBJ2-7	NA	ASSYPNLYEQY
TRBV6-5	TRBJ2-3	TRBD2	ASSLLGASGGTDTQY
TRBV6-2/TRBV6-3	TRBJ1-2	NA	ASGDGARLGYT
TRBV29-1	TRBJ2-5	NA	SVVSGETQY
TRBV12-3/TRBV12-4	TRBJ2-3	TRBD2	ASSPGLGVTTDTQY
TRBV18	TRBJ2-7	NA	ASSGQGRDEQY
TRBV4-2	TRBJ2-1	NA	ASSQDGGSARFLF
TRBV12-3/TRBV12-4	TRBJ1-1	NA	ASSLTDRNTEAF
TRBV12-3/TRBV12-4	TRBJ1-3	NA	ASSLARNTIY
TRBV7-2	TRBJ2-7	TRBD2	ASSGASGSGYEQY
TRBV4-2	TRBJ1-5	NA	ASSHRWETVQPQH
TRBV28	TRBJ1-3	NA	ASSETDGNTIY
TRBV9	TRBJ2-7	TRBD2	ASSVEASGFYEQY
TRBV6-2/TRBV6-3	TRBJ2-7	NA	ASSYSFTSYEQY
TRBV20-1	TRBJ2-7	NA	SATAPGGLSSYEQY
TRBV29-1	TRBJ1-3	NA	SVFDTRSGNTIY
TRBV10-3	TRBJ1-1	NA	AISGVNTEAF
TRBV28	TRBJ2-5	TRBD2	ASLAGYRETQY
TRBV7-6	TRBJ2-2	TRBD2	ASSLALAGGPANTGELF
TRBV12-3/TRBV12-4	TRBJ1-5	TRBD1	ASSLGQGVSNQPQH
TRBV7-8	TRBJ2-3	NA	ASSTGHRDTQY
TRBV2	TRBJ1-5	TRBD1	ASSDYRGYQPQH
TRBV10-3	TRBJ2-1	NA	AISEPGPTSSYNEQF
TRBV5-1	TRBJ2-1	NA	ASSLATGSYNEQF
TRBV4-2	TRBJ2-1	NA	ASSQDRREYEQF
TRBV4-2	TRBJ2-2	NA	ASSQDLPGQTNTGELF
TRBV2	TRBJ2-2	NA	ASNPANTGELF